One and the same sample provided the 16 T cell receptor beta chains below, sequenced in a study of human T cells and chemical hapten exposure. Sample time point: patch test 2, 6 weeks after DPC sensitization. Treatment described: therapeutic diphenylcyclopropenone sensitization with weekly scalp DPC. TCRdb itself ran the RACE reads through MiXCR, one entry per CDR3 protein. The sample has approximately 92,000 distinct CDR3 sequences, roughly 11% seen once; the top ten hold roughly 3%. The sequenced sample was whole blood, obtained in connection with sensitization to the hapten diphenylcyclopropenone (DPC). Receptors were obtained from a woman in her thirties or forties with alopecia areata. Some clones in this sample may be carry-over from other donors' samples.

The chain recombines TRBV7-2 with TRBJ1-2; TRBD1 aligns across 8 bases. V gave up 4 bases and J gave up 8 bases; unmatched junction bases: 6. The CDR3 totals 13 residues. Germline-derived CDR1 and CDR2 are SGHTA and FQGNSA. The CDR3 sequence: CASSSGQVLGYTF. The DNA for the CDR3 is TGTGCCAGCAGCTCGGGACAGGTGCTCGGCTACACCTTC.

There are many counts of this clonotype. The chain joins TRBV18 to TRBJ1-1; 7 bases map to TRBD1. The CDR3 is 16 residues long. Unmatched junction bases numbered 9, after V lost 4 bases and J lost 1 base. Per the germline V gene, CDR1 is KGHSH and CDR2 is LQKENI. The CDR3 sequence: CASSRTRGQKNTEAFF. CDR3 nucleotide sequence: TGTGCCAGCTCACGTACCCGGGGACAGAAGAACACTGAAGCTTTCTTT.

This clonotype was seen a few times. This CDR3 is CASSIRRDGYGYTF. The CDR3 bases are TGTGCCAGCAGTATTCGCCGGGACGGCTATGGCTACACCTTC. The chain joins TRBV27 to TRBJ1-2; maybe TRBD1 (5 bases). This CDR3 has 14 amino acids. The V end was cut by 5 bases, the J end by 4 bases, with 14 bases between. From germline, CDR1 is MNHEY and CDR2 SMNVEV (reference sequence).

This clonotype was seen ten or more times. V usage is TRBV20-1 and J usage is TRBJ2-7; TRBD2 matches at 15 bases. V lost 3 bases and J lost 5; bases outside the gene matches: 5. The germline CDR1 and CDR2 sequences are DFQATT and SNEGSKA (reference sequence). This CDR3 has 15 amino acids. The CDR3 DNA reads TGCAGTGCTAGGGGACTAGCGGGAGGTAATAACGAGCAGTACTTC. This gives the protein CSARGLAGGNNEQYF.

The chain is built from TRBV7-8 and TRBJ2-1, with 10 bases identical to TRBD2. The length of the CDR3 is 15 residues. V lost 5 bases, J lost 5 bases, and 6 bases stayed unmatched. Germline V CDR1 and CDR2: SGHVS, FQNEAQ. The CDR3 spells CASSPLAGNNNEQFF. CDR3 in DNA: TGTGCCAGCAGCCCACTAGCGGGAAACAACAATGAGCAGTTCTTC. Drawing the rest from reference TRBV7-8 and TRBJ2-1, the complete variable domain is GAGVSQSPRYKVAKRGQDVALRCDPISGHVSLFWYQQALGQGPEFLTYFQNEAQLDKSGLPSDRFFAERPEGSVSTLKIQRTQQEDSAVYLCASSPLAGNNNEQFFGPGTRLTVL.

This clonotype was observed at least ten times. The chain recombines TRBV11-2 with TRBJ2-5; TRBD1 agrees at 8 bases. This CDR3 spans 15 amino acids. Trimming at V came to 2 bases and at J to 5 bases, leaving 7 bases not matched to a gene. The germline CDR1 and CDR2 sequences are SGHAT and FQNNGV. The CDR3 sequence: CASSLPGGIAETQYF. The CDR3 DNA is TGTGCCAGCAGCTTACCAGGGGGCATCGCGGAGACCCAGTACTTC.

This clonotype has only a few counts. The rearrangement joins TRBV12-3 or TRBV12-4 to TRBJ2-1; 13 positions agree with TRBD2. V shed 8 bases, J shed 12 bases, and the junction held 13 bases outside the gene matches. The CDR3 length is 15 residues. CDR3 nucleotides: TGTGCCAGCCGGATCGGGACTAGCGGGGCCGTGGGGCAGTTCTTC. It yields the protein CASRIGTSGAVGQFF.

This clonotype has more than one count but fewer than ten. This chain links TRBV6-4 with TRBJ1-1, with unresolved D. Trimming cost V 6 bases and J 0 bases, with 8 bases left between them. This CDR3 region has 13 residues. In germline, CDR1 is MRHNA, CDR2 SNTAGT. The CDR3 spells CASRASMNTEAFF. The CDR3 nucleotides read TGTGCCAGCAGAGCCTCGATGAACACTGAAGCTTTCTTT.

The sample holds many counts of this clonotype. V usage is TRBV4-1 and J usage is TRBJ2-7; D perhaps matches TRBD1 (6 bases). Germline CDR1 is MGHRA and CDR2 is YSYEKL. Trimming removed 3 bases at V and 0 bases at J, with 12 bases between. The CDR3 length is 15 residues. CDR3 region: CASSQAGTRSYEQYF. Here the CDR3 DNA reads TGCGCCAGCAGCCAGGCCGGGACACGCTCCTACGAGCAGTACTTC.

This clonotype showed up just a few times. V usage is TRBV10-2 and J usage is TRBJ2-7, with TRBD2 matching over 8 bases. CDR1 and CDR2 (germline): WSHSY, SAAADI. Trimming took 3 bases from V and 5 from J; bases not matched to a gene: 9. This CDR3 is built from 15 residues. CDR3 in amino acids: CASSESKREYNEQYF. The CDR3 DNA follows: TGCGCCAGCAGTGAATCGAAGCGGGAGTACAACGAGCAGTACTTC.

This clonotype has a handful of counts. The chain has TRBV11-3 and TRBJ2-1; tentatively, D is TRBD1 (5 bases). Germline CDR1 reads SGHNT; CDR2 reads YENEEA. V lost 0 bases to trimming and J lost 8 bases, with 5 bases between them. The CDR3 runs to 12 residues. CDR3 sequence reads: CASSLEGHEQFF. The CDR3 DNA follows: TGTGCCAGCAGCTTAGAGGGGCATGAGCAGTTCTTC.

The sample holds many counts of this clonotype. The CDR3 nucleotides are TGTGCCAGCAGCTTAGGCGGGATCTCTGGAAACACCATATATTTT. This gives the protein CASSLGGISGNTIYF. V is TRBV7-2 and J is TRBJ1-3; D is uncertain. Germline CDR1 is SGHTA and CDR2 is FQGNSA. The V gene lost 1 base and the J gene lost 0 bases, with 7 bases spanning the gap. The CDR3 loop spans 15 amino acids.

Ten or more counts support this clonotype. The chain combines TRBV6-2 or TRBV6-3 with TRBJ2-2, with a tentative D call TRBD2 (6 bases). The germline V and J ends were trimmed by 7 bases and 2 bases, with 14 bases remaining between them. Germline V gene lookup returns CDR1 MNHEY and CDR2 SVGEGT. This CDR3 has 15 amino acids. The CDR3 region is CASNGLAANTGELFF. The CDR3, as DNA: TGTGCCAGCAACGGGTTAGCGGCCAACACCGGGGAGCTGTTTTTT.

The chain couples TRBV7-8 to TRBJ1-1; D may be TRBD1 (5 bases). The CDR3 loop spans 16 amino acids. V dropped 1 base and J dropped 5 bases, with 17 bases sitting between them. The germline CDR1 and CDR2 sequences are SGHVS and FQNEAQ. The CDR3 protein is CASSLEVVRVGTEAFF. The CDR3 nucleotides read TGTGCCAGCAGCTTAGAGGTGGTCAGGGTCGGGACTGAAGCTTTCTTT.

There are many counts of this clonotype. This chain joins TRBV19 and TRBJ2-1, with D maybe TRBD2 (5 bases). Germline loops: CDR1 LNHDA, CDR2 SQIVND (reference sequence). This CDR3 has 12 amino acids. V lost 8 bases to trimming and J lost 6 bases, with 11 bases between them. This chain's CDR3 is CASDNEGNEQFF. CDR3 sequence (DNA): TGTGCCAGTGATAACGAGGGCAATGAGCAGTTCTTC. Supplemented by reference TRBV19 and TRBJ2-1, the full variable domain reads DGGITQSPKYLFRKEGQNVTLSCEQNLNHDAMYWYRQDPGQGLRLIYYSQIVNDFQKGDIAEGYSVSREKKESFPLTVTSAQKNPTAFYLCASDNEGNEQFFGPGTRLTVL.

The rearrangement links TRBV2 to TRBJ2-2; D unclear. The CDR3 contains 13 residues. The V gene lost 4 bases and the J gene lost 4 bases, with 7 bases spanning the gap. The germline gives CDR1 SNHLY, CDR2 FYNNEI. This CDR3 reads CASSATFTGELFF. The DNA for the CDR3 is TGTGCCAGCAGTGCGACTTTCACCGGGGAGCTGTTTTTT. Based on the CDR3 plus reference TRBV2 and TRBJ2-2, the full variable domain is EPEVTQTPSHQVTQMGQEVILRCVPISNHLYFYWYRQILGQKVEFLVSFYNNEISEKSEIFDDQFSVERPDGSNFTLKIRSTKLEDSAMYFCASSATFTGELFFGEGSRLTVL.